Each of the 9 T cell receptor beta chains below was sequenced from the same sample in a study of identical twins. TCRdb used MiXCR to reprocess the 5' RACE reads, holding one entry per CDR3 protein. The table records some 1,600,000 distinct CDR3 sequences, around 29% of them present only once. Material for sequencing was cord blood. Receptors were obtained from a newborn girl in good health.

This clonotype was found a few times. The J gene is TRBJ2-5, the V gene TRBV10-3, with 7 bases that match TRBD2. J lost 2 bases, V lost 5 bases, and 11 bases had no gene match. Germline assignment: CDR1 ENHRY and CDR2 SYGVKD. The CDR3 runs 16 residues. DNA of the CDR3: TGTGCCATCAGTAGGTCCTTTTCTAGCGGACAAGAGACCCAGTACTTC. Protein sequence: CAISRSFSSGQETQYF.

This clonotype was seen only a few times. The chain recombines TRBV4-1 with TRBJ2-7; 7 nucleotides match TRBD1. The germline V gene encodes CDR1 MGHRA and CDR2 YSYEKL. The junction had 9 bases not matched to a gene; V was cut back by 2 bases and J by 2 bases. This CDR3 comprises 16 residues. The CDR3 nucleotides are TGCGCCAGCAGCCAACCTCGACAGGGCCCTCCCTACGAGCAGTACTTC. Residues: CASSQPRQGPPYEQYF.

The genes are TRBV19 and TRBJ1-5; 7 bases are shared with TRBD1. Germline CDR1 reads LNHDA; CDR2 reads SQIVND (reference sequence). This CDR3 is built from 15 residues. The V segment lost 8 bases and the J segment 0 bases; nucleotides outside the gene matches: 7. CDR3 in amino acids: CASLIQGGSNQPQHF. The DNA for the CDR3 is TGTGCCAGTCTCATCCAGGGGGGTAGCAATCAGCCCCAGCATTTT. The whole variable domain, filled in from reference TRBV19 and TRBJ1-5, reads DGGITQSPKYLFRKEGQNVTLSCEQNLNHDAMYWYRQDPGQGLRLIYYSQIVNDFQKGDIAEGYSVSREKKESFPLTVTSAQKNPTAFYLCASLIQGGSNQPQHFGDGTRLSIL.

This clonotype turned up a few times. V and J are TRBV4-2 and TRBJ1-5; D unresolved. Per germline, CDR1 LGHNA and CDR2 YNFKEQ. With 0 bases removed from V and 0 bases from J, the gap between germline ends came to 9 bases. CDR3 length equals 16 residues. This CDR3 is CASSQEGRGSNQPQHF. The DNA of the CDR3 is TGTGCCAGCAGCCAAGAGGGAAGAGGTAGCAATCAGCCCCAGCATTTT.

The chain employs TRBV20-1 and TRBJ2-1; D is undetermined. Trimming removed 0 bases at V and 4 bases at J, with 10 bases between. CDR3 length: 14 amino acids. Germline-derived CDR1 and CDR2 are DFQATT and SNEGSKA (reference sequence). The CDR3 nucleotides read TGCAGTGCTAGAGAAGTGGGCGGATACAATGAGCAGTTCTTC. Protein product: CSAREVGGYNEQFF.

This rearrangement joins TRBV20-1 to TRBJ1-5; the D is unclear. Trimming removed 2 bases from V and 0 bases from J, with 11 bases in between. The CDR3 spans 15 residues. CDR1 is DFQATT and CDR2 is SNEGSKA in the germline V gene (reference sequence). The DNA of the CDR3 is TGCAGTGCTAGAATCGCCGGGAATAGCAATCAGCCCCAGCATTTT. It codes for CSARIAGNSNQPQHF.

This sequence joins TRBV20-1 and TRBJ2-3; the match to TRBD2 covers 8 bases. From germline, CDR1 is DFQATT and CDR2 SNEGSKA (reference sequence). This CDR3 has 16 residues. The trim removed 3 bases at V and 0 bases at J, leaving 8 bases unmatched. CDR3 in amino acids: CSASPPSGSSTDTQYF. The CDR3 coding sequence is TGCAGTGCTAGTCCCCCTAGCGGGTCAAGCACAGATACGCAGTATTTT.

In regard to this clonotype: The junction departs from germline at one end; a sequencing error may be responsible. The chain has TRBV4-2 and TRBJ2-3; the match to TRBD2 covers 10 bases. Per the germline V gene, CDR1 is LGHNA and CDR2 is YNFKEQ. The length of the CDR3 is 16 residues. The CDR3 region is CASSHLSGRATDMQYF. CDR3 sequence (DNA): TGTGCCAGCAGCCACCTGAGCGGGAGGGCCACAGATATGCAGTATTTT.

V usage is TRBV7-8 and J usage is TRBJ2-1; the D gene is possibly TRBD1 (7 bases). The J call may be mistaken, given a closer DNA end match to TRBJ2-7. This CDR3 is 17 amino acids long. CDR1 and CDR2 from the germline V gene are SGHVS and FQNEAQ. CDR3 residues: CASSLIGRDSSHNEQYF. The CDR3 nucleotides read TGTGCCAGCAGCTTAATAGGGCGGGACAGCTCCCACAATGAGCAGTACTTC.